This TCR beta chain was sequenced during a study of regulatory T cells in long-lasting Graves disease. With respect to this clonotype: Its antigen is not identified.

The length of the CDR3 is 15 residues. The germline V gene has CDR1 KGHSH and CDR2 LQKENI. Trimming took off 0 bases at V and 2 bases at J, with 10 bases between the two ends. Researchers made TCR beta libraries by using iRepertoire HTBI primers and running Arm-PCR on CDR3 regions. MiXCR was run by TCRdb on the multiplex PCR reads, yielding one entry per CDR3 protein. Of roughly 420,000 distinct CDR3 sequences listed, about 16% are singletons. Sample time point: newly diagnosed GD, antithyroid drugs for less than 3 months. Making the TCR library involved RNA that had been extracted from PBMCs. Whole-study findings and limits: Persistent disease preferred TRBV28, TRBJ1-2 and TRBJ2-5.

These sequences were also reported in another study, on T cells in Graves' hyperthyroidism and ophthalmopathy. That publication notes: Graves' hyperthyroidism showing no ophthalmopathy progression within 18 months was considered stable. Ophthalmopathy, which appeared later, was predicted by the model a median about 6 months before onset.

The chain recombines TRBV18 with TRBJ2-5; D gene unclear. The material was peripheral blood mononuclear cells (PBMCs), obtained at new diagnosis, from a patient treated with antithyroid drugs. This TCR was sampled from a woman aged 30 to 39 with Graves disease. CDR3 bases: TGTGCCAGCTCACCACCATTTTTATTACAAGAGACCCAGTACTTC. Residues: CASSPPFLLQETQYF.